This entry is about one T cell receptor (beta chain). The record originates from a study of blood T cell repertoires in COVID-19. Study context: Donors in the United States, Italy and Spain gave samples during acute or convalescent COVID-19. PBMCs, B-cell-depleted T cells, or T cells were the source of the cDNA or gDNA that made up the material.

The germline V gene has CDR1 SGDLS and CDR2 YYNGEE. J was trimmed by 7 bases and V by 3 bases; bases with no gene match: 7. The CDR3 sequence is 15 residues long. In the authors' workflow: The assay estimated nucleated cells by amplifying reference gene primers. This table comes from immunoSEQ multiplex PCR, and its TCRdb copy is limited to in-frame clones, with some not included. V, J and clone size were drawn from that table, and D and trimming were deduced from the DNA. The sample lists about 83,000 clones; roughly 87% were seen once. This sequence originates from a woman aged 45-65 years with active or convalescent COVID-19. This chain connects TRBV9 to TRBJ1-5; 10 positions agree with TRBD1. The sample taken for sequencing was peripheral blood. The CDR3 DNA follows: TGTGCCAGCAGCGCCACGGGACAGGGGTACCAGCCCCAGCATTTT. It specifies CASSATGQGYQPQHF. The full variable domain, with the rest looked up from reference TRBV9 and TRBJ1-5, is DSGVTQTPKHLITATGQRVTLRCSPRSGDLSVYWYQQSLDQGLQFLIQYYNGEERAKGNILERFSAQQFPDLHSELNLSSLELGDSALYFCASSATGQGYQPQHFGDGTRLSIL.